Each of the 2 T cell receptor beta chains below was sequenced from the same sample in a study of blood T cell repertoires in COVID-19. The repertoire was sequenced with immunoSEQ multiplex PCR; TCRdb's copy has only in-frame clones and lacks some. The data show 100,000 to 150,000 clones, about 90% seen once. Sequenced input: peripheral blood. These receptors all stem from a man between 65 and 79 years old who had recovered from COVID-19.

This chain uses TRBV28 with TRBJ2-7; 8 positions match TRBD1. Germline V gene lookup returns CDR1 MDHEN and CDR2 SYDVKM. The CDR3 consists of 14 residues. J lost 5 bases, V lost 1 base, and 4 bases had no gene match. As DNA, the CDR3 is TGTGCCAGCAGTTTATCAGGGGGCAGGGACGAGCAGTACTTC. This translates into CASSLSGGRDEQYF.

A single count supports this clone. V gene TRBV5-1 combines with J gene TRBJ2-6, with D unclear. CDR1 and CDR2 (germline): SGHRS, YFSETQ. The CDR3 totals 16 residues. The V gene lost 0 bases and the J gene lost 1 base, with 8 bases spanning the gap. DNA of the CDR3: TGCGCCAGCAGCTTGGTTGGAGATTCTGGGGCCAACGTCCTGACTTTC. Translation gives CASSLVGDSGANVLTF.